A single sample is the source of the 22 T cell receptor beta chains below, sequenced in a study of T-cell reconstitution after alpha-beta-depleted transplantation in children. The TCRbeta library was prepared with unique molecular identifiers. One entry per CDR3 protein results from TCRdb running MiXCR on the PCR reads. The sample carries fewer than 750,000 distinct CDR3 sequences, 25% to 30% recorded once. Source: PBMCs, taken before TCRalphabeta/CD19-depleted stem cell transplant. The receptors originated from a boy younger than two with Wiskott-Aldrich syndrome, due to receive a stem cell transplant.

The genes are TRBV20-1 and TRBJ2-1; TRBD2 matches 9 bases. The V gene end was trimmed by 3 bases and the J gene end by 6 bases; junction bases not matched to a gene: 3. The CDR3 is 13 residues long. Germline V gene data show CDR1 as DFQATT and CDR2 as SNEGSKA (reference sequence). The CDR3 sequence: CSARSGRTNEQFF. The CDR3 region has the DNA TGCAGTGCTAGGAGCGGGAGGACCAATGAGCAGTTCTTC.

This clonotype has a handful of counts. The chain has TRBV12-3 or TRBV12-4 and TRBJ2-1, with unresolved D. The CDR3 length is 16 residues. Trimming took off 4 bases at V and 0 bases at J, with 13 bases between the two ends. The CDR3 reads CASSSRLRSSYNEQFF. The CDR3, as DNA: TGTGCCAGCAGTTCCCGTTTAAGGAGCTCCTACAATGAGCAGTTCTTC.

The rearrangement links TRBV5-1 to TRBJ2-7; D gene ambiguous. CDR1 and CDR2 from the germline V gene are SGHRS and YFSETQ. The germline V and J ends were trimmed by 0 bases and 1 base, with 11 bases remaining between them. This CDR3 has 15 residues. CDR3 nucleotides: TGCGCCAGCAGCTTGGATCCACAACTGTCCTACGAGCAGTACTTC. Translation: CASSLDPQLSYEQYF.

This clonotype was observed a handful of times. The V call is TRBV10-3, the J call TRBJ2-3; TRBD1 might be the D (6 bases). CDR1 and CDR2 (germline): ENHRY, SYGVKD. The CDR3 spans 13 residues. V was shortened by 3 bases and J by 8 bases, with 12 bases between the two germline ends. The CDR3 DNA is TGTGCCATCAGTGAAGGACAGCCAAGTACGCAGTATTTT. Its translation is CAISEGQPSTQYF.

This sequence joins TRBV10-3 and TRBJ2-1; 16 bases are a match to TRBD2. CDR1 and CDR2 from the germline V gene are ENHRY and SYGVKD. With 6 bases clipped from V and 5 bases from J, the junction kept 4 bases outside the gene matches. The CDR3 has 16 amino acids. The CDR3, as DNA: TGTGCCATCAGCGGGACTAGCGGGAGGGAGAACAATGAGCAGTTCTTC. This encodes CAISGTSGRENNEQFF.

The chain joins TRBV9 to TRBJ2-1; the match to TRBD2 covers 10 bases. V lost 4 bases to trimming and J lost 1 base; unmatched junction nucleotides: 14. Looked up from germline, CDR1 is SGDLS and CDR2 is YYNGEE. This CDR3 is built from 19 residues. As DNA, the CDR3 is TGTGCCAGCAGCCACACCGGGCTAGCGGGAGACTTGTCCTACAATGAGCAGTTCTTC. This encodes CASSHTGLAGDLSYNEQFF.

This clonotype was recorded a few times. The chain carries TRBV11-2 and TRBJ2-1; 11 nucleotides line up with TRBD2. The CDR3 loop spans 18 amino acids. With 5 bases clipped from V and 4 bases from J, the junction kept 13 bases outside the gene matches. Germline CDR1 and CDR2: SGHAT and FQNNGV. CDR3 DNA sequence: TGTGCCAGCAGCCCTAAATCTAGGGGGACTAGCGGTTACAATGAGCAGTTCTTC. It is translated as CASSPKSRGTSGYNEQFF.

This rearrangement joins TRBV7-8 to TRBJ1-1; D gene unclear. The ends were cut back, 4 bases at V and 0 bases at J, with 21 bases in the middle. CDR3 length equals 18 residues. Germline CDR1 SGHVS, CDR2 FQNEAQ. CDR3 region: CASSSYLLGAWMNTEAFF. The CDR3 DNA sequence: TGTGCCAGCAGCTCCTATTTATTAGGTGCCTGGATGAACACTGAAGCTTTCTTT.

This clonotype has only one observation. Since the CDR3 does not end with the conserved phenylalanine or tryptophan, this likely comes from a read error. It is unclear where the CDR3 begins or ends on the DNA, so no DNA is shown, and the CDR3 is as TCRdb lists it. This sequence joins TRBV6-5 and TRBJ2-1; the D segment call TRBD2 is taken from the table without a DNA check. CDR1 MNHEY and CDR2 SVGAGI come from the germline V gene. The CDR3 is 12 amino acids in total, end residues counted. The CDR3 is CASSRRTSGGPV.

This clonotype showed up just a few times. This rearrangement joins TRBV15 to TRBJ2-1; no clear D. This CDR3 has 13 residues. Germline V lookup: CDR1 LNHNV, CDR2 YYDKDF (reference sequence). V gave up 0 bases and J gave up 9 bases, with 9 bases separating them. The CDR3 protein is CATSRDLALEQFF. The CDR3, as DNA: TGTGCCACCAGCAGAGATTTAGCTCTTGAGCAGTTCTTC. The whole variable domain, filled in from reference TRBV15 and TRBJ2-1, reads DAMVIQNPRYQVTQFGKPVTLSCSQTLNHNVMYWYQQKSSQAPKLLFHYYDKDFNNEADTPDNFQSRRPNTSFCFLDIRSPGLGDTAMYLCATSRDLALEQFFGPGTRLTVL.

This clonotype was seen more than once but under ten times. The chain carries TRBV12-3 or TRBV12-4 and TRBJ2-7; TRBD1 agrees at 12 bases. The length of the CDR3 is 13 residues. V trimming: 9 bases; J trimming: 5 bases; junction bases outside the gene matches: 5. The CDR3 DNA is TGTGCCAGTGGGGGACAGGGGGCTAACGAGCAGTACTTC. Its protein product is CASGGQGANEQYF.

This clonotype was observed a few times. The J gene is TRBJ1-6, the V gene TRBV5-1; D remains unclear. Looked up from germline, CDR1 is SGHRS and CDR2 is YFSETQ. This CDR3 region has 14 residues. Trimming took off 2 bases at V and 5 bases at J, with 8 bases between the two ends. The CDR3 region has the DNA TGCGCCAGCAGCTTCAACAGCCATAATTCACCCCTCCACTTT. Protein sequence: CASSFNSHNSPLHF.

The rearrangement uses TRBV20-1 and TRBJ1-5; maybe TRBD1 (5 bases). Germline V gene lookup returns CDR1 DFQATT and CDR2 SNEGSKA (reference sequence). This CDR3 is 15 amino acids long. Trimming took off 1 base at V and 3 bases at J, with 13 bases between the two ends. The CDR3 DNA reads TGCAGTGCTAGAGTCGCGGGGGGGATCAATCAGCCCCAGCATTTT. Translating gives CSARVAGGINQPQHF.

The V call is TRBV5-1, the J call TRBJ2-1; D is possibly TRBD2 (5 bases). The CDR3 is 14 amino acids. The germline gives CDR1 SGHRS, CDR2 YFSETQ. Trimming stripped 0 bases from V and 5 bases from J, with 9 bases between. CDR3 residues: CASSLGRADNEQFF. In DNA, the CDR3 is TGCGCCAGCAGCTTGGGTCGAGCGGACAATGAGCAGTTCTTC.

This clonotype was found a few times. The V gene is TRBV2, the J gene TRBJ1-5; 8 bases are shared with TRBD1. This CDR3 spans 15 amino acids. The germline V gene encodes CDR1 SNHLY and CDR2 FYNNEI. Trimming cost V 6 bases and J 4 bases; bases outside gene matches: 8. CDR3 sequence reads: CASRPGTGGNQPQHF. In DNA form, the CDR3 reads TGTGCCAGCAGACCCGGGACAGGTGGAAATCAGCCCCAGCATTTT.

This clonotype has just a few counts. CDR3 nucleotide sequence: TGTGCCAGCAGTGAATTGACTAGCGGCGAGACCCAGTACTTC. Its translation is CASSELTSGETQYF. The rearrangement uses TRBV25-1 and TRBJ2-5; 9 bases align to TRBD2. There are 14 residues in the CDR3. V dropped 1 base and J dropped 5; count of bases not matched to a gene: 2. Looked up from germline, CDR1 is MGHDK and CDR2 is SYGVNS.

In its sample, this clonotype was seen a few times. The rearrangement links TRBV3-1 to TRBJ2-2; D is uncertain. V lost 1 base, J lost 0 bases, and 9 bases lay in between. The CDR3 is 16 amino acids. Germline CDR1 and CDR2: LGHDT and YNNKEL (reference sequence). The CDR3 sequence: CASSQVAVANTGELFF. In DNA form, the CDR3 reads TGTGCCAGCAGCCAAGTGGCGGTCGCGAACACCGGGGAGCTGTTTTTT.

Turning to this clonotype: Germline and junction disagree at one end, which may indicate a read error. This chain's CDR3 is CASSLASGVGNTLYF. As DNA, the CDR3 is TGCGCCAGCAGCTTGGCGTCAGGCGTTGGAAACACCCTATATTTT. This sequence joins TRBV5-1 and TRBJ1-3; D gene uncertain. The CDR3 runs to 15 residues. CDR1 is SGHRS and CDR2 is YFSETQ in the germline V gene.

This chain joins TRBV20-1 and TRBJ2-1; 10 bases map to TRBD2. The CDR3 is 15 amino acids. From germline, CDR1 is DFQATT and CDR2 SNEGSKA (reference sequence). After removal of 5 bases from V and 0 bases from J, the junction contained 4 bases not matched to a gene. CDR3 nucleotides: TGCAGTGCTGTCCCTAGCGGGAGCTCCTACAATGAGCAGTTCTTC. This encodes CSAVPSGSSYNEQFF.

The chain recombines TRBV12-3 or TRBV12-4 with TRBJ2-2; D is uncertain. Trimming removed 2 bases at V and 4 bases at J, with 5 bases between. The CDR3 loop spans 13 amino acids. CDR3 in DNA: TGTGCCAGCAGTTTATCCAGCACCGGGGAGCTGTTTTTT. Protein sequence: CASSLSSTGELFF.

This clonotype turned up a few times. The gene calls are TRBV5-8 and TRBJ2-3; D is possibly TRBD1 (6 bases). The CDR3 is 17 residues long. CDR1 is SGHTS and CDR2 is YDEGEE in the germline V gene. Trimming took off 0 bases at V and 1 base at J, with 15 bases between the two ends. CDR3 bases: TGTGCCAGCAGCTTGGCGGGCAGGGGATTGGGCACAGATACGCAGTATTTT. Protein: CASSLAGRGLGTDTQYF.

The chain links TRBV7-2 to TRBJ2-7; 8 bases are shared with TRBD1. Per the germline V gene, CDR1 is SGHTA and CDR2 is FQGNSA. V trimming: 0 bases; J trimming: 6 bases; junction bases outside the gene matches: 1. The CDR3 length is 13 residues. CDR3 amino acids: CASSLADRVEQYF. The CDR3 coding sequence is TGTGCCAGCAGCTTAGCGGACAGGGTCGAGCAGTACTTC.